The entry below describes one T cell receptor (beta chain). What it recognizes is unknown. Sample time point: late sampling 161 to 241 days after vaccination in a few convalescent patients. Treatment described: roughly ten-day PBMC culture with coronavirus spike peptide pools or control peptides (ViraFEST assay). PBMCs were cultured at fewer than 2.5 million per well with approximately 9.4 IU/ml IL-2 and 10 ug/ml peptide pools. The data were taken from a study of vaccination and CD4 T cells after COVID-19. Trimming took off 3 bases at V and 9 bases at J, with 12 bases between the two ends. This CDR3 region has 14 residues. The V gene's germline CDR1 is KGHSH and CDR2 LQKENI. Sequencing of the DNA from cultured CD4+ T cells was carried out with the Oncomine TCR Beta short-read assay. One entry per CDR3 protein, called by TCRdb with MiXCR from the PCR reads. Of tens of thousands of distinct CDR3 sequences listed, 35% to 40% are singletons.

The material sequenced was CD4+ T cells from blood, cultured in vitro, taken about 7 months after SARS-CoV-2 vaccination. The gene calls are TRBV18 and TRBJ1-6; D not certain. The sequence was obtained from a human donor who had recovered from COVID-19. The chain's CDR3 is CASSPISVGSPLHF. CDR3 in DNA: TGTGCCAGCTCACCTATATCAGTGGGTTCACCCCTCCACTTT.